These 14 T cell receptor beta chains were all obtained from the same sample, sequenced in a study of blood T cell repertoires in COVID-19. Generated by immunoSEQ multiplex PCR, the TCRdb table keeps only in-frame clones and is missing some. The data hold about 200,000 clones, with roughly 85% observed a single time. Sequenced input: PBMCs or T cells enriched from blood (not recorded which). These receptors were collected from a woman in her thirties or forties with acute COVID-19.

V is TRBV6-5 and J is TRBJ1-1; D gene unclear. Germline CDR1 reads MNHEY; CDR2 reads SVGAGI. V gave up 7 bases and J gave up 6 bases, with 21 bases separating them. This CDR3 region has 15 residues. CDR3 in DNA: TGTGCCAGCAACGCCCTTGACACATCGGCCTCTGAAGCTTTCTTT. It specifies CASNALDTSASEAFF.

This chain joins TRBV11-2 and TRBJ2-1, with 11 bases matching TRBD2. This CDR3 contains 19 residues. V was clipped by 5 bases and J by 6 bases; unmatched bases: 18. Germline CDR1 and CDR2: SGHAT and FQNNGV. CDR3 loop: CASSLSELAGEDWPNEQFF. CDR3 DNA: TGTGCCAGCAGCCTCTCCGAACTAGCGGGAGAAGATTGGCCCAATGAGCAGTTCTTC.

V usage is TRBV20-1 and J usage is TRBJ2-1; 11 bases are shared with TRBD2. V shed 3 bases and J 5 bases; nucleotides not matched to a gene: 6. Germline CDR1 and CDR2: DFQATT and SNEGSKA (reference sequence). This CDR3 is 15 amino acids long. CDR3 sequence reads: CSASQGTSGDNEQFF. In DNA, the CDR3 is TGCAGTGCTAGTCAGGGGACTAGCGGAGACAATGAGCAGTTCTTC.

This rearrangement joins TRBV28 to TRBJ2-7; D is perhaps TRBD2 (6 bases). The V end was cut by 3 bases, the J end by 1 base, with 16 bases between. CDR3 length: 16 residues. Germline V lookup: CDR1 MDHEN, CDR2 SYDVKM. CDR3 loop: CASSFSRRGSSYEQYF. The CDR3 DNA reads as TGTGCCAGCAGTTTTTCACGACGGGGGTCTTCCTACGAGCAGTACTTC.

This clone was detected only once. The chain combines TRBV6-5 with TRBJ1-2, with 8 bases matching TRBD1. Trimming removed 2 bases from V and 2 bases from J; junction bases left unmatched: 4. The CDR3 extends over 15 amino acids. Germline V gives CDR1 MNHEY, CDR2 SVGAGI. CDR3 nucleotides: TGTGCCAGCAGTTACGGCAGGGGGCGCAACTATGGCTACACCTTC. This encodes CASSYGRGRNYGYTF.

The chain joins TRBV7-8 to TRBJ1-2; 10 bases map to TRBD1. The CDR3 is made up of 16 amino acids. Germline V lookup: CDR1 SGHVS, CDR2 FQNEAQ. The V segment lost 5 bases and the J segment 4 bases; nucleotides outside the gene matches: 10. The CDR3: CASSLGTGANLYGYTF. CDR3 DNA sequence: TGTGCCAGCAGCCTGGGGACAGGGGCTAACCTCTATGGCTACACCTTC.

V is TRBV18 and J is TRBJ1-2, with D uncertain. The germline V and J ends were trimmed by 2 bases and 8 bases, with 12 bases remaining between them. This CDR3 spans 13 amino acids. CDR1 is KGHSH and CDR2 is LQKENI in the germline V gene. CDR3 in amino acids: CASSPVRAPGYTF. The CDR3 region has the DNA TGTGCCAGCTCACCAGTTCGAGCGCCCGGCTACACCTTC.

The table lists this clone with a few counts. The rearrangement joins TRBV6-6 to TRBJ1-1; tentatively, D is TRBD1 (6 bases). V was cut by 2 bases and J by 6 bases, with 13 bases left in between. Germline CDR1 MNHNY, CDR2 SVGAGI (reference sequence). This CDR3 is built from 14 residues. Written as DNA, the CDR3 is TGTGCCAGCAGTTACAAGGGGGGGGAGTCTGAAGCTTTCTTT. Protein product: CASSYKGGESEAFF.

This sequence joins TRBV3-1 (or the pseudogene TRBV3-2) and TRBJ1-1; possibly TRBD1 for D (5 bases). The V end lost 4 bases, the J end lost 1 base, and 16 bases lay between the germline ends. Per the germline V gene, CDR1 is LGHDT and CDR2 is YNNKEL (reference sequence). CDR3 length: 16 residues. The CDR3, as DNA: TGTGCCAGCAGCCCCCTCCTAGGGGCGGCGAACACTGAAGCTTTCTTT. The encoded protein is CASSPLLGAANTEAFF.

The chain combines TRBV28 with TRBJ2-5, with D perhaps matching TRBD2 (6 bases). This CDR3 has 12 residues. Germline CDR1 reads MDHEN; CDR2 reads SYDVKM. Trimming left V 8 bases short and J 5 bases short, with 12 bases between. The CDR3 bases are TGTGCCAGCGGAGGGCTCGTTGAGACCCAGTACTTC. Amino acid sequence: CASGGLVETQYF.

The chain combines TRBV5-1 with TRBJ2-3, with D maybe TRBD2 (5 bases). The germline gives CDR1 SGHRS, CDR2 YFSETQ. The V gene lost 4 bases and the J gene lost 5 bases, with 14 bases spanning the gap. The CDR3 covers 14 residues. The CDR3 bases are TGCGCCAGCAGCGAAGGGAGCATTGGAGATACGCAGTATTTT. This encodes CASSEGSIGDTQYF.

The chain carries TRBV7-8 and TRBJ2-7; 10 positions match TRBD2. The CDR3 loop spans 16 amino acids. The germline CDR1 and CDR2 sequences are SGHVS and FQNEAQ. With 5 bases clipped from V and 3 bases from J, the junction kept 10 bases outside the gene matches. CDR3 amino acids: CASSPGGPSGSYEQYF. CDR3 nucleotides: TGTGCCAGCAGCCCAGGCGGGCCTAGCGGGAGCTACGAGCAGTACTTC.

The chain employs TRBV7-6 and TRBJ1-6; the match to TRBD1 covers 9 bases. With V trimmed by 4 bases and J by 7 bases, 2 bases remained unmatched. The CDR3 is made up of 14 amino acids. Per the germline V gene, CDR1 is SGHVS and CDR2 is FNYEAQ. CDR3 protein: CASSSGQGNSPLHF. The CDR3 region has the DNA TGTGCCAGCAGCTCCGGACAGGGGAATTCACCCCTCCACTTT.

The CDR3 coding sequence is TGCGCCAGCAGCCAAGTCTGGGCGGGGAGAGTTGAGCTGTTTTTT. The encoded protein is CASSQVWAGRVELFF. This rearrangement joins TRBV4-3 to TRBJ2-2; TRBD2 might be the D (6 bases). The CDR3 runs to 15 residues. The germline gives CDR1 LGHNA, CDR2 YSLEER. V was trimmed by 1 base and J by 11 bases, leaving 17 bases between them.